This T cell receptor beta chain is from a study of blood T cell repertoires in COVID-19. This CDR3 spans 15 amino acids. V was trimmed by 1 base and J by 7 bases, leaving 11 bases between them. The germline CDR1 and CDR2 sequences are SGHVS and FNYEAQ. Participant-given clinical history determined each cohort assignment. Assay: immunoSEQ multiplex PCR; the TCRdb copy retains only in-frame clones and omits some. The table includes approximately 180,000 clones, around 76% detected once. The J gene is TRBJ1-6, the V gene TRBV7-6; D possibly corresponds to TRBD1 (6 bases). Sequenced: PBMCs or T cells enriched from blood (not recorded which). The sequence was obtained from a woman between 50 and 59 years old with acute COVID-19. This CDR3 reads CASSLDPGANSPLHF. DNA of the CDR3: TGTGCCAGCAGCTTAGACCCAGGGGCGAATTCACCCCTCCACTTT.